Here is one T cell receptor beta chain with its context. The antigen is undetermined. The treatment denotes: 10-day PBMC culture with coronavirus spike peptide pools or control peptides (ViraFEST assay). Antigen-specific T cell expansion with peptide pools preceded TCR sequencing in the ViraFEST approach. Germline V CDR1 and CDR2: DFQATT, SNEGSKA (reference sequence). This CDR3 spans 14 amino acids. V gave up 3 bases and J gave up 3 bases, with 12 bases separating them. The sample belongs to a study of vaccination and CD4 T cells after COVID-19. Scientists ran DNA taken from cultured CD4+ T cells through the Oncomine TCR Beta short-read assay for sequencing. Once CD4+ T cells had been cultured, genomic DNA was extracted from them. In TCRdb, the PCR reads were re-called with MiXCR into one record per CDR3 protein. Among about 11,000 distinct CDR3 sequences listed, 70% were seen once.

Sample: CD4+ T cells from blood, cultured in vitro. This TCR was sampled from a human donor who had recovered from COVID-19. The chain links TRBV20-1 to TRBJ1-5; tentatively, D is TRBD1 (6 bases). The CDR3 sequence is CSASKGGVNQPQHF. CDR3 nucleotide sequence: TGCAGTGCTAGTAAGGGGGGAGTCAATCAGCCCCAGCATTTT.